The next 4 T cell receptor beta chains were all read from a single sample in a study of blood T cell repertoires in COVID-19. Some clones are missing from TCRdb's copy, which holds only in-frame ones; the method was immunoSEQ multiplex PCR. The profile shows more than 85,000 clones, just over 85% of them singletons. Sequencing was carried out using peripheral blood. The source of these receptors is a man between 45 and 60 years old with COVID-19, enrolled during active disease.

CDR3 sequence (DNA): TGCGCCAGCAGCTTCCGGGACAGGGGTCATAGCAATCAGCCCCAGCATTTT. This codes for CASSFRDRGHSNQPQHF. This rearrangement joins TRBV4-1 to TRBJ1-5, with 10 nucleotides matching TRBD1. Trimming cost V 5 bases and J 0 bases; bases outside gene matches: 7. The germline gives CDR1 MGHRA, CDR2 YSYEKL. The CDR3 has 17 amino acids.

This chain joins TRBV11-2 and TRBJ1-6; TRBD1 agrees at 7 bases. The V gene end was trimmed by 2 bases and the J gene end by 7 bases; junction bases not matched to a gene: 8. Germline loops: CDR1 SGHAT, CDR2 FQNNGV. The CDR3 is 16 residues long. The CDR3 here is CASSLRPDRANSPLHF. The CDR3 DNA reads TGTGCCAGCAGCTTAAGGCCTGACAGGGCAAATTCACCCCTCCACTTT.

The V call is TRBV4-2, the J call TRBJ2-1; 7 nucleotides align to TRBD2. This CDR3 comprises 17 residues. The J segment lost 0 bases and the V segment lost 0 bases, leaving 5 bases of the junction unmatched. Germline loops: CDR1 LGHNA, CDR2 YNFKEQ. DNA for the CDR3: TGTGCCAGCAGCCAAGATCAGGGCGGGAGCTCCTACAATGAGCAGTTCTTC. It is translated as CASSQDQGGSSYNEQFF.

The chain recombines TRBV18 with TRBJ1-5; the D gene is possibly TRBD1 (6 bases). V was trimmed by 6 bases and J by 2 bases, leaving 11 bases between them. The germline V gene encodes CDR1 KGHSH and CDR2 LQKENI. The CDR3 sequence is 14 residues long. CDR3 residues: CASSRGGRNQPQHF. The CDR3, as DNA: TGTGCCAGCTCTCGGGGGGGCCGCAATCAGCCCCAGCATTTT.